These 28 T cell receptor beta chains share one sample of origin, sequenced in a study of T cells in Graves' hyperthyroidism and ophthalmopathy. Authors of the study amplified TCR beta CDR3 regions from RNA transcripts. TCR CDR3 underwent first-round RT-PCR with the HTBI primer set. TCRdb redid the calling of the multiplex PCR reads with MiXCR, one entry per CDR3 protein. The top ten clones hold approximately 16% of a sample with approximately 720,000 distinct CDR3 sequences, under 20% of them seen once. Sequencing input: blood. The receptor source for this set is a woman aged 50 to 60 with Graves' hyperthyroidism that later progressed to Graves' ophthalmopathy.

This clonotype occurred a few times. The chain joins TRBV6-5 to TRBJ2-6; D may be TRBD1 (6 bases). CDR1 MNHEY and CDR2 SVGAGI come from the germline V gene. V was pared by 2 bases and J by 0 bases, with 11 bases between. This CDR3 spans 17 amino acids. The DNA for the CDR3 is TGTGCCAGCAGTTACCTACAGGGTAGCTCTGGGGCCAACGTCCTGACTTTC. Translating gives CASSYLQGSSGANVLTF.

The chain recombines TRBV10-3 with TRBJ2-1; D gene ambiguous. The V gene lost 3 bases and the J gene lost 0 bases, with 9 bases spanning the gap. CDR3 size: 15 residues. Germline-derived CDR1 and CDR2 are ENHRY and SYGVKD. The CDR3 DNA is TGTGCCATCAGTGATGTCGGGCTCTCCTACAATGAGCAGTTCTTC. Its translation: CAISDVGLSYNEQFF.

Comments on this clonotype: A much larger clone differs from this one at a single base, so this may be a read error. Because the CDR3 is missing its conserved closing phenylalanine or tryptophan, this is likely a read error. The gene calls are TRBV20-1 and TRBJ1-1, with unresolved D. Trimming removed 3 bases from V and 4 bases from J, with 12 bases in between. The CDR3 totals 13 residues. Germline V lookup: CDR1 DFQATT, CDR2 SNEGSKA (reference sequence). The CDR3 reads CSASGGVATEAFL. CDR3 sequence (DNA): TGCAGTGCTAGTGGTGGGGTGGCCACTGAAGCTTTCCTT.

This clonotype was observed a few times. The chain is built from TRBV12-3 or TRBV12-4 and TRBJ1-6, with a weak D call TRBD1 (6 bases). Trimming took 3 bases from V and 6 from J, leaving 18 bases between them. The CDR3 sequence is 17 residues long. CDR3 in amino acids: CASSLAGYREFNSPLHF. The CDR3 coding sequence is TGTGCCAGCAGTTTGGCGGGTTACAGGGAGTTTAATTCACCCCTCCACTTT.

This clonotype was observed a few times. J is TRBJ1-1 and V is TRBV6-1; 7 nucleotides match TRBD1. The CDR3 sequence is 15 residues long. Germline V lookup: CDR1 MNHNS, CDR2 SASEGT. After removal of 5 bases from V and 0 bases from J, the junction contained 6 bases not matched to a gene. CDR3 sequence reads: CASSSRDSLNTEAFF. The CDR3 region has the DNA TGTGCCAGCAGTTCCCGGGACAGCCTGAACACTGAAGCTTTCTTT.

The V and J genes are TRBV12-3 or TRBV12-4 and TRBJ2-5; no clear D. The V end lost 5 bases, the J end lost 5 bases, and 15 bases lay between the germline ends. The CDR3 spans 14 residues. In DNA form, the CDR3 reads TGTGCCAGCAGTCCTCAGGTGGGCAGGGAGACCCAGTACTTC. Amino acids: CASSPQVGRETQYF.

This clonotype was recorded at least ten times. V gene TRBV30 combines with J gene TRBJ1-2; D remains unclear. Trimming removed 4 bases from V and 7 bases from J, with 10 bases in between. CDR3 length equals 11 residues. CDR1 GTSNPN and CDR2 SVGIG come from the germline V gene (reference sequence). Written as DNA, the CDR3 is TGTGCCTGGACCCAGGCGGTTGGCTACACCTTC. This translates into CAWTQAVGYTF.

This clonotype has more than one count but fewer than ten. The chain couples TRBV27 to TRBJ1-5; unclear D gene. This CDR3 is built from 14 residues. Germline lookup yields CDR1 MNHEY and CDR2 SMNVEV (reference sequence). Deletions cut 3 bases from V and 6 bases from J, with 12 bases between. CDR3 protein: CASSFRATGQPQHF. In DNA, the CDR3 is TGTGCCAGCAGTTTCCGGGCCACGGGTCAGCCCCAGCATTTT.

This clonotype was seen repeatedly, ten times or more. This chain links TRBV24-1 with TRBJ1-5; 7 nucleotides align to TRBD1. This CDR3 has 14 amino acids. Unmatched junction bases numbered 6, after V lost 3 bases and J lost 8 bases. Germline V gene lookup returns CDR1 KGHDR and CDR2 SFDVKD. The CDR3 is CATSDARGYKPQHF. In DNA, the CDR3 is TGTGCCACCAGTGATGCCAGGGGGTATAAGCCCCAGCATTTT.

The chain carries TRBV20-1 and TRBJ2-1; TRBD2 agrees at 9 bases. CDR1 is DFQATT and CDR2 is SNEGSKA in the germline V gene (reference sequence). The CDR3 loop spans 16 amino acids. Unmatched junction bases numbered 11, after V lost 0 bases and J lost 8 bases. The CDR3: CSARDLRGGGGDEQFF. The CDR3 nucleotides are TGCAGTGCTAGAGATTTGCGGGGGGGCGGTGGGGATGAGCAGTTCTTC.

The V call is TRBV4-1, the J call TRBJ1-2; a weak D match, TRBD1 (6 bases). The CDR3 runs to 14 residues. In germline, CDR1 is MGHRA, CDR2 YSYEKL. The V end lost 6 bases, the J end lost 8 bases, and 19 bases lay between the germline ends. The CDR3 DNA is TGCGCCAGCAGGTCTCTCCTGGGGGCGCCCGGCTACACCTTC. Its translation: CASRSLLGAPGYTF.

This clonotype was found many times. The J gene is TRBJ1-1, the V gene TRBV2; the D gene is possibly TRBD1 (6 bases). The CDR3 extends over 13 amino acids. V was trimmed by 6 bases and J by 1 base, leaving 9 bases between them. CDR1 SNHLY and CDR2 FYNNEI come from the germline V gene. CDR3 coding DNA: TGTGCCAGCAGCCGGGACACGAACACTGAAGCTTTCTTT. It translates to CASSRDTNTEAFF.

This clonotype was detected a few times. V gene TRBV6-1 combines with J gene TRBJ1-2; D is unclear. Trimming removed 5 bases from V and 3 bases from J, with 16 bases in between. The germline gives CDR1 MNHNS, CDR2 SASEGT. The CDR3 is 15 amino acids. The CDR3 bases are TGTGCCAGCAGTCCCCAAGAGGGCACGTACTATGGCTACACCTTC. Translated: CASSPQEGTYYGYTF.

The V gene is TRBV2, the J gene TRBJ1-3; a weak D match, TRBD1 (5 bases). CDR1 is SNHLY, CDR2 FYNNEI, per germline. V lost 6 bases to trimming and J lost 0 bases, with 18 bases between them. The CDR3 sequence is 17 residues long. CDR3 residues: CASSHGTHEHSGNTIYF. In DNA form, the CDR3 reads TGTGCCAGCAGCCACGGGACTCATGAACACTCTGGAAACACCATATATTTT.

This clonotype turned up a few times. This chain uses TRBV10-1 with TRBJ1-1; tentative D call: TRBD1 (5 bases). The CDR3 has 14 residues. The germline V and J ends were trimmed by 0 bases and 4 bases, with 9 bases remaining between them. Germline loops: CDR1 WNHNN, CDR2 SYGVQD (reference sequence). CDR3 sequence (DNA): TGCGCCAGCAGTGAGTCCCACGGGGCCACTGAAGCTTTCTTT. Translated: CASSESHGATEAFF.

Turning to this clonotype: A much more abundant neighbour one base away suggests this may be a read error. V usage is TRBV7-2 and J usage is TRBJ1-2; D ambiguous. Germline loops: CDR1 SGHTA, CDR2 FQGNSA. V was trimmed by 2 bases and J by 5 bases, leaving 15 bases between them. The length of the CDR3 is 15 residues. This CDR3 is CASSLIRGNRYGYTF. CDR3 DNA: TGTGCCAGCAGCTTAATCAGAGGGAATCGGTATGGCTACACCTTC.

This clonotype was found many times. The chain has TRBV3-1 and TRBJ1-2; a possible D gene is TRBD1 (5 bases). The CDR3 covers 16 residues. V gave up 3 bases and J gave up 8 bases, with 22 bases separating them. Germline CDR1 and CDR2: LGHDT and YNNKEL (reference sequence). CDR3 sequence: CASSHPGTEGIGGYTF. DNA for the CDR3: TGTGCCAGCAGCCACCCAGGGACGGAGGGGATCGGGGGCTACACCTTC.

The chain employs TRBV12-3 or TRBV12-4 and TRBJ2-1, with 8 positions matching TRBD2. This CDR3 is built from 14 residues. Trimming took 10 bases from V and 5 from J; bases not matched to a gene: 10. The CDR3 nucleotides are TGTGCCACTGCCGGGGGGGGGCACGACAATGAGCAGTTCTTC. Encoded protein: CATAGGGHDNEQFF.

V usage is TRBV30 and J usage is TRBJ1-2, with D perhaps TRBD1 (5 bases). The V and J ends lost 3 bases and 3 bases respectively, with 8 bases between them. The CDR3 is 12 residues long. Germline V CDR1 and CDR2: GTSNPN, SVGIG (reference sequence). CDR3 coding DNA: TGTGCCTGGAGCAGGGATTACTATGGCTACACCTTC. Translation gives CAWSRDYYGYTF.

A few counts support this clonotype. The chain is built from TRBV20-1 and TRBJ2-7; TRBD2 aligns across 14 bases. Germline lookup yields CDR1 DFQATT and CDR2 SNEGSKA (reference sequence). CDR3 length: 17 residues. V was clipped by 6 bases and J by 3 bases; unmatched bases: 13. Here the CDR3 reads CSAFRGLAGAIFYEQYF. DNA for the CDR3: TGCAGTGCATTCCGGGGACTAGCGGGGGCGATTTTCTACGAGCAGTACTTC.

This chain uses TRBV7-2 with TRBJ2-2, with D perhaps matching TRBD1 or TRBD2 (6 bases each). The germline V gene has CDR1 SGHTA and CDR2 FQGNSA. The CDR3 extends over 16 amino acids. The germline V and J ends were trimmed by 5 bases and 2 bases, with 15 bases remaining between them. This chain's CDR3 is CASSRLRGANTGELFF. The CDR3 DNA reads as TGTGCCAGCAGCCGCTTAAGGGGGGCAAACACCGGGGAGCTGTTTTTT. Full variable domain (outside the CDR3, taken from reference TRBV7-2 and TRBJ2-2): GAGVSQSPSNKVTEKGKDVELRCDPISGHTALYWYRQSLGQGLEFLIYFQGNSAPDKSGLPSDRFSAERTGGSVSTLTIQRTQQEDSAVYLCASSRLRGANTGELFFGEGSRLTVL.

V is TRBV7-6 and J is TRBJ1-6; D is uncertain. The CDR3 sequence is 14 residues long. Germline values: CDR1 SGHVS, CDR2 FNYEAQ. V was pared by 6 bases and J by 10 bases, with 16 bases between. The CDR3 reads CASSLARERSPLHF. The CDR3 bases are TGTGCCAGCAGTCTGGCCCGGGAGCGGTCACCCCTCCACTTT.

The chain has TRBV11-2 and TRBJ2-2; D not resolved. The CDR3 has 17 amino acids. With 0 bases removed from V and 1 base from J, the gap between germline ends came to 12 bases. Germline V CDR1 and CDR2: SGHAT, FQNNGV. CDR3 amino acids: CASSLDLFYRNTGELFF. DNA for the CDR3: TGTGCCAGCAGCTTAGATCTTTTCTACAGGAACACCGGGGAGCTGTTTTTT. The complete variable domain, with remaining parts taken from reference TRBV11-2 and TRBJ2-2, reads EAGVAQSPRYKIIEKRQSVAFWCNPISGHATLYWYQQILGQGPKLLIQFQNNGVVDDSQLPKDRFSAERLKGVDSTLKIQPAKLEDSAVYLCASSLDLFYRNTGELFFGEGSRLTVL.

The V call is TRBV9, the J call TRBJ2-7, with 11 positions matching TRBD1. This CDR3 is built from 14 residues. Looked up from germline, CDR1 is SGDLS and CDR2 is YYNGEE. V gave up 1 base and J gave up 6 bases; unmatched junction bases: 3. Here the CDR3 DNA reads TGTGCCAGCAGCGTACTGGGACAGGGGGGCGAGCAGTACTTC. Translated: CASSVLGQGGEQYF.

V gene TRBV13 combines with J gene TRBJ2-3; 13 nucleotides match TRBD2. Germline assignment: CDR1 PRHDT and CDR2 FYEKMQ (reference sequence). V was clipped by 4 bases and J by 2 bases; unmatched bases: 9. CDR3 length: 18 amino acids. The CDR3 protein is CASSYPWTSGGNTDTQYF. The CDR3 coding sequence is TGTGCCAGCAGCTACCCCTGGACTAGCGGGGGAAACACAGATACGCAGTATTTT.

This clonotype was seen a few times. This rearrangement joins TRBV5-4 to TRBJ2-3; the D gene is possibly TRBD1 (5 bases). Germline V gene data show CDR1 as SGHNT and CDR2 as YYREEE (reference sequence). The germline V and J ends were trimmed by 5 bases and 2 bases, with 15 bases remaining between them. The CDR3 covers 15 residues. The CDR3 spells CASSPGNFVTDTQYF. CDR3 bases: TGTGCCAGCAGTCCAGGGAACTTCGTCACAGATACGCAGTATTTT.

This clonotype was observed at least ten times. The chain joins TRBV18 to TRBJ1-1; the D is unclear. The germline V gene encodes CDR1 KGHSH and CDR2 LQKENI. V was clipped by 7 bases and J by 0 bases, with 15 bases between them. This CDR3 comprises 15 residues. CDR3 sequence: CASLPVRDMNTEAFF. CDR3 nucleotides: TGTGCCAGCTTACCGGTTAGGGATATGAACACTGAAGCTTTCTTT.

This clonotype was counted between two and nine times. V gene TRBV13 combines with J gene TRBJ2-7; 8 positions agree with TRBD1. CDR1 and CDR2 (germline): PRHDT, FYEKMQ (reference sequence). With V trimmed by 4 bases and J by 0 bases, 11 bases remained unmatched. This CDR3 is built from 17 residues. CDR3 sequence (DNA): TGTGCCAGCAGCTCTCCCCCCCAGGGACAGGACTCCTACGAGCAGTACTTC. Translation gives CASSSPPQGQDSYEQYF.